Below are 7 T cell receptor beta chains sequenced from a single sample in a study of blood T cell repertoires in COVID-19. TCRdb's copy holds only in-frame clones and misses some; the assay was immunoSEQ multiplex PCR. Altogether tens of thousands of clones are present, around 79% being singletons, with the ten largest covering 15% to 20%. Material: peripheral blood. These TCRs come from a man in his 60s with acute or convalescent COVID-19.

This clone was recorded only once. The rearrangement links TRBV7-3 to TRBJ2-3; no clear D. Germline V lookup: CDR1 SGHTA, CDR2 FQGTGA. V was clipped by 2 bases and J by 8 bases, with 17 bases between them. The CDR3 runs to 15 residues. The CDR3 region is CASSLHRPSYGTQYF. The DNA for the CDR3 is TGTGCCAGCAGCTTACACCGCCCTAGTTATGGTACGCAGTATTTT. Complete variable domain (other parts from reference TRBV7-3 and TRBJ2-3): GAGVSQTPSNKVTEKGKYVELRCDPISGHTALYWYRQSLGQGPEFLIYFQGTGAADDSGLPNDRFFAVRPEGSVSTLKIQRTERGDSAVYLCASSLHRPSYGTQYFGPGTRLTVL.

The chain couples TRBV19 to TRBJ2-7, with 8 nucleotides matching TRBD2. Germline CDR1 reads LNHDA; CDR2 reads SQIVND (reference sequence). The V and J ends lost 8 bases and 7 bases, in that order; junction bases with no gene match: 13. The CDR3 is 14 residues long. This chain's CDR3 is CASGTGREAREQYF. CDR3 bases: TGTGCCAGTGGCACCGGGCGGGAGGCTCGTGAGCAGTACTTC.

V gene TRBV19 combines with J gene TRBJ1-1; 7 bases fit TRBD1. Germline CDR1 is LNHDA and CDR2 is SQIVND (reference sequence). The CDR3 totals 13 residues. After removal of 7 bases from V and 5 bases from J, the junction contained 7 bases not matched to a gene. CDR3 sequence reads: CASTAYRGTEAFF. CDR3 coding DNA: TGTGCCAGTACAGCCTACAGGGGTACTGAAGCTTTCTTT.

The chain carries TRBV23-1 and TRBJ1-5; the D is unclear. TRBV23-1 is an ORF, and what it does is uncertain. CDR3 size: 16 residues. The ends were cut back, 8 bases at V and 5 bases at J, with 22 bases in the middle. CDR3 region: CASLTAEKASDQPQHF. The CDR3 nucleotides read TGCGCCAGCCTAACAGCCGAGAAAGCCTCCGATCAGCCCCAGCATTTT.

The chain carries TRBV6-5 and TRBJ1-2; D may be TRBD1 (6 bases). Germline CDR1 and CDR2: MNHEY and SVGAGI. The CDR3 covers 15 residues. Deletions cut 5 bases from V and 5 bases from J, with 18 bases between. The CDR3 DNA is TGTGCCAGCAGTCCCTCCGGGGGGACACCTTATGGCTACACCTTC. It translates to CASSPSGGTPYGYTF.

V usage is TRBV6-5 and J usage is TRBJ1-5, with a tentative D call TRBD1 (6 bases). CDR1 is MNHEY and CDR2 is SVGAGI in the germline V gene. V lost 6 bases to trimming and J lost 6 bases, with 15 bases between them. This CDR3 region has 14 residues. In nucleotides, the CDR3 is TGTGCCAGCAGACCCCAGGGGACGGCTCAGCCCCAGCATTTT. Translation gives CASRPQGTAQPQHF.

This chain joins TRBV5-6 and TRBJ2-1; D uncertain. Per the germline V gene, CDR1 is SGHDT and CDR2 is YYEEEE. The CDR3 sequence is 14 residues long. The V end lost 2 bases, the J end lost 8 bases, and 14 bases lay between the germline ends. CDR3 DNA sequence: TGTGCCAGCAGCTTTGGAGTTATAGTGGATGAGCAGTTCTTC. Protein: CASSFGVIVDEQFF. Based on the CDR3 plus reference TRBV5-6 and TRBJ2-1, the full variable domain is DAGVTQSPTHLIKTRGQQVTLRCSPKSGHDTVSWYQQALGQGPQFIFQYYEEEERQRGNFPDRFSGHQFPNYSSELNVNALLLGDSALYLCASSFGVIVDEQFFGPGTRLTVL.